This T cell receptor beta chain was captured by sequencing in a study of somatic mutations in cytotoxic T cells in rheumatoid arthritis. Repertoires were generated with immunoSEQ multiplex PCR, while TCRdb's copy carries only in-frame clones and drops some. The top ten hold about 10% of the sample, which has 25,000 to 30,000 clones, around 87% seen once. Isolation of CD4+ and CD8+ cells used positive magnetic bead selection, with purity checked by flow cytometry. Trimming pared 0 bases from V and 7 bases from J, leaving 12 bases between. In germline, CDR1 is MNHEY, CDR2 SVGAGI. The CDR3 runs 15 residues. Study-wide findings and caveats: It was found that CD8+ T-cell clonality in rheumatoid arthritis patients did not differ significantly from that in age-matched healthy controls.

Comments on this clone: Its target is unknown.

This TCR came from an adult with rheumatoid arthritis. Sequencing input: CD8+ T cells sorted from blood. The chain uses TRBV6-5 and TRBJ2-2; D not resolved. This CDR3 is CASSYSSRVSGELFF. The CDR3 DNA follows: TGTGCCAGCAGTTACTCGAGTAGGGTGAGCGGGGAGCTGTTTTTT.